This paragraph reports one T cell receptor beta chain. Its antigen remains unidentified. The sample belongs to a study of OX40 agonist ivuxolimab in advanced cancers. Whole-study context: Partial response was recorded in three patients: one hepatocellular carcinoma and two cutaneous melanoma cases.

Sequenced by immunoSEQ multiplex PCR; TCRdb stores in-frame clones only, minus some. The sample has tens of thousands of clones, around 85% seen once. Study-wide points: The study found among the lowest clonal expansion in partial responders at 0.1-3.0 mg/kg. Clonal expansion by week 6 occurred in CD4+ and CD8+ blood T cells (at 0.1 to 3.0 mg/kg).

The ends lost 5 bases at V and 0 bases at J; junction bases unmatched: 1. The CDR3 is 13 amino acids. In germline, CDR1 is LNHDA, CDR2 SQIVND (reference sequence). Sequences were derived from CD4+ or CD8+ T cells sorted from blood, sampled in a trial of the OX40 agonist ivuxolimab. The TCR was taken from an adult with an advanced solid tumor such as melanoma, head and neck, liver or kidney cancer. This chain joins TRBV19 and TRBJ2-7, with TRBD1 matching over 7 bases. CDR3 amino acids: CASSWDSSYEQYF. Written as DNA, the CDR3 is TGTGCCAGTAGTTGGGACAGCTCCTACGAGCAGTACTTC.